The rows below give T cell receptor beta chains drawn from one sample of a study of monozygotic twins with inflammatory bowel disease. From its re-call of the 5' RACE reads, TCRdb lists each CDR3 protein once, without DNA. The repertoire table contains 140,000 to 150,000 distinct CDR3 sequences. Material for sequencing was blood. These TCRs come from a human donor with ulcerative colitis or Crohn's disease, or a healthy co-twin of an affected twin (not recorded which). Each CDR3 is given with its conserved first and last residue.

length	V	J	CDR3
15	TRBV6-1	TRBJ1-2	CASLMGGPQYYGYTF
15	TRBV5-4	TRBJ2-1	CASSQGGLAGVGHFF
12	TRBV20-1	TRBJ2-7	CSANGRITEQYF
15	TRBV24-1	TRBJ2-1	CATSDPGTGVDEQFF
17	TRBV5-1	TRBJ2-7	CASSGLQGKVTAYEQYF
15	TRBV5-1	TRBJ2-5	CASSLEGARQETQYF
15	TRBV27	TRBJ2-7	CASRGLGLAGDEQYF
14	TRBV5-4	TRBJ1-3	CASSKQRAGNTIYF
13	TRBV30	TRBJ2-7	CALDQTGAYEQYF
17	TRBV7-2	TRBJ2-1	CASSLFPGNREYNEQFF
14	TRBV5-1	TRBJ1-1	CASTTGGMNTEAFF
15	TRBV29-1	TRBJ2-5	CSVALAGGLGETQYF
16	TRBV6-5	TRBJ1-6	CASSYRGQAYNSPLHF
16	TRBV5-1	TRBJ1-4	CASSLAPQGTGEKLFF
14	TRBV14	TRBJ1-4	CASSPGSLNEKLFF
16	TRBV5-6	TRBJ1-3	CASSFNPKGSGNTIYF
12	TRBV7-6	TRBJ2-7	CASSLNTYEQYF
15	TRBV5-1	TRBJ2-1	CASSLERGAVNEQFF
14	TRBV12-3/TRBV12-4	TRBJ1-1	CASSQKARNTEAFF
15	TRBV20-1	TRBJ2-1	CSARDSGRTYNEQFF
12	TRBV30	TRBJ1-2	CAWSVGRYGYTF
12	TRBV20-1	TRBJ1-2	CSARRAGYGYTF
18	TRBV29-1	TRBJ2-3	CSVEDIPFGQGATDTQYF
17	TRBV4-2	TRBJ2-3	CASSQDGTSGTTDTQYF
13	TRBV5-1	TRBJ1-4	CASSLEGVGKLFF
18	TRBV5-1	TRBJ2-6	CASSLDRGSGSGANVLTF
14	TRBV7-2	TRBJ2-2	CASSFDRGTGELFF
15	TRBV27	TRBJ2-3	CASSSRGSSTDTQYF
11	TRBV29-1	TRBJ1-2	CSVQFVGGYTF
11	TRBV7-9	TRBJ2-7	CASTEGYEQYF
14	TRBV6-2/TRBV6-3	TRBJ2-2	CASTWTMNTGELFF
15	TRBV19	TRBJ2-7	CASSISSGDRYEQYF
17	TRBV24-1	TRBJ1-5	CATSDTQPKGSNQPQHF
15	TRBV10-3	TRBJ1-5	CAISASDRSNQPQHF
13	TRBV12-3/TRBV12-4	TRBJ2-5	CASSLPEGSAQYF
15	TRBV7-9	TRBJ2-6	CASREGLSGANVLTF
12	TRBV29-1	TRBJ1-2	CSAGTENYGYTF
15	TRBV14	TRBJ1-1	CASSQGYWGNTEAFF
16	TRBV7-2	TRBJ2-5	CASSSWVAGGQETQYF
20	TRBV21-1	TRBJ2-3	CASSKGTSSGSDLTTDTQYF
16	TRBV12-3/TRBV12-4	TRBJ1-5	CASSPWRGGGHQPQHF
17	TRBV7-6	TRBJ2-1	CASSLTGGSGDWCEQFF
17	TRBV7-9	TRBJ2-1	CASSTRGTSGYYNEQFF
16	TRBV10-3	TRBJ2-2	CAISGAGFSNTGELFF
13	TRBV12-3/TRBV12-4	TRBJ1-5	CASSLSSPQPQHF